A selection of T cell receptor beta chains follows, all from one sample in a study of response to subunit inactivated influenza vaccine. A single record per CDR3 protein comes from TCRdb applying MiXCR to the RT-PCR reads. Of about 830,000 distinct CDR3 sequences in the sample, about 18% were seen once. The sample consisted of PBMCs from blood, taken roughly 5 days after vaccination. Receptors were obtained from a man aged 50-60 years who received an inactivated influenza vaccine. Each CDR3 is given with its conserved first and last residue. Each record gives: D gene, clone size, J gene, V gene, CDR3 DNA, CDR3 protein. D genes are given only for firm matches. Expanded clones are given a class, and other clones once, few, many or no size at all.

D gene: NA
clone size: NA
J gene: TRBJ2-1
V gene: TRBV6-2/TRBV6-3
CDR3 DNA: TGTGCCAGCAACGGCAACCCGAGCTCCTACAATGAGCAGTTCTTC
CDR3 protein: CASNGNPSSYNEQFF

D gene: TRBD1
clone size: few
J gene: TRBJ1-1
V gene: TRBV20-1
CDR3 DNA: TGCAGTGCTAAACAAGACAGGGGGCGAGCTTTCTTT
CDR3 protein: CSAKQDRGRAFF

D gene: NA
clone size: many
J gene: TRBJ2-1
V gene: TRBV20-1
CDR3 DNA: TGCAGTGCTAGTGGCCGGGGGGACAGCTCCTACAATGAGCAGTTCTTC
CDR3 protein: CSASGRGDSSYNEQFF

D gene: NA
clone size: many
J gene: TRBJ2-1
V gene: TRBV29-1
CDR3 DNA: TGCAGCGTCGGCCGGGACCTTCAGGCTGAGCAGTTCTTC
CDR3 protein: CSVGRDLQAEQFF

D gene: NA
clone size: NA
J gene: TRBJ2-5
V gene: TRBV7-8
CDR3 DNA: TGTGCCAGCAGCCCCGCGGAACAAGAGACCCAGTACTTC
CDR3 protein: CASSPAEQETQYF

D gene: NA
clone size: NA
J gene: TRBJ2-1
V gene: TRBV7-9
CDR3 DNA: TGTGCCAGCAGCTTAGGAGTTTCCAATGAGCAGTTCTTC
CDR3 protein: CASSLGVSNEQFF

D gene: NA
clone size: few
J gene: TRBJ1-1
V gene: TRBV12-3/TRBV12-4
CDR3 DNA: TGTGCCAGCAGTGTCAGGGTTGGTGAAGCTTTCTTT
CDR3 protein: CASSVRVGEAFF

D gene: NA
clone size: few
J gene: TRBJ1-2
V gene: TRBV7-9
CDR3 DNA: TGTGCCAGCAGCTTATCAGGGCGCTACGGCTACACCTTC
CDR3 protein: CASSLSGRYGYTF

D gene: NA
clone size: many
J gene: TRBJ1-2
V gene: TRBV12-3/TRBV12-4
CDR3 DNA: TGTGCCAGCACCTTAGGAGGACACAACTATGGCTACACCTTC
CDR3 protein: CASTLGGHNYGYTF

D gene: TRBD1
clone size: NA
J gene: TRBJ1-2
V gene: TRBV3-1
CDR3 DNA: TGTGCCAGCAGCACCCGACAGGGGGTAACGATGATAGGCTACACCTTC
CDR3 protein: CASSTRQGVTMIGYTF

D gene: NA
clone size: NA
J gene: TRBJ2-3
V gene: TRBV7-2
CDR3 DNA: TGTGCCAGCAGCCTGATAACCTCAGATACGCAGTATTTT
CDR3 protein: CASSLITSDTQYF

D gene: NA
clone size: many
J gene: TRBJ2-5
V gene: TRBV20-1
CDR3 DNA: TGCAGTGCTAGAGGAGGAGGGGGGAGGGCCGGAGAGACCCAGTACTTC
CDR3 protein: CSARGGGGRAGETQYF

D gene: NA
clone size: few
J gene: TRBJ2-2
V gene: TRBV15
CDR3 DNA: TGTGCCACCAGCAGCCAAACGGGGTGGGGATACACCGGGGAGCTGTTTTTT
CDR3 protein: CATSSQTGWGYTGELFF

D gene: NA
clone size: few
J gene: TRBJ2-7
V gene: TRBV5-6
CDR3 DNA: TGTGCCAGCAGCCACTTGTCCTACGAGCAGTACTTC
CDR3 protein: CASSHLSYEQYF

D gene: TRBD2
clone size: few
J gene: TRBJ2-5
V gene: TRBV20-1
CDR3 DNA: TGCAGTGCACGCCGGACTAGCGGGCGACAAGAGACCCAGTACTTC
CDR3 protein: CSARRTSGRQETQYF

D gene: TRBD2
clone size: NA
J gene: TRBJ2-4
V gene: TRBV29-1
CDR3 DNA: TGCAGCGTCCCAGGACAGGGACCGGGACTAGCGGGAGTGCGAGCCAAAAACATTCAGTACTTC
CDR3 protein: CSVPGQGPGLAGVRAKNIQYF

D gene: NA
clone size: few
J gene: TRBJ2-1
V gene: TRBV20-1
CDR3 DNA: TGCAGTGCTAGACCGGCTAGGACGGGATATGAGCAGTTCTTC
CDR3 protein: CSARPARTGYEQFF

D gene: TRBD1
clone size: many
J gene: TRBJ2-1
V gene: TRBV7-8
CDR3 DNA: TGTGCCAGCAGCCGCCGACAGGGGGATATTTCCTACAATGAGCAGTTCTTC
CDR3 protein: CASSRRQGDISYNEQFF

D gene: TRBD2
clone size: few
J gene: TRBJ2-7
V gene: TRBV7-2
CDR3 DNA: TGTGCCAGCAGTCGGAGCGGGGTCGGCTCCTACGAGCAGTACTTC
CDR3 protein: CASSRSGVGSYEQYF

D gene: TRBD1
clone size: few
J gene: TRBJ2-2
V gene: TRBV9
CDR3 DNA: TGTGCCAGCAGCGCCCTTGGACAGGGTGGCACCGGGGAGCTGTTTTTT
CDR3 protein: CASSALGQGGTGELFF

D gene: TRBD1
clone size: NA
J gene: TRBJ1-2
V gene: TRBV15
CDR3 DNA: TGTGCCACCAGCAGAGACAGGGGGCGTTTTGGCTACACCTTC
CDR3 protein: CATSRDRGRFGYTF

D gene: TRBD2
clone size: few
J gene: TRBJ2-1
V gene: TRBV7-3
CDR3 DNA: TGTGCCAGCAGTAAAACTAGCGGAAACAATGAGCAGTTCTTC
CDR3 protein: CASSKTSGNNEQFF

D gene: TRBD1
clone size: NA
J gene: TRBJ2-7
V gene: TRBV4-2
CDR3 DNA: TGTGCCAGCAGCCAGACTCTGGGACAGAACTACGAGCAGTACTTC
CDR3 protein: CASSQTLGQNYEQYF

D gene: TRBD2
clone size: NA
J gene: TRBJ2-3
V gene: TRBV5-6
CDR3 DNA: TGTGCCAGCAGCTCGAGTGAGACTAGCCCCGATACGCAGTATTTT
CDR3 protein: CASSSSETSPDTQYF

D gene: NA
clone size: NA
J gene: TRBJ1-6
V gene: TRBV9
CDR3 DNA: TGTGCCAGCAGCGTAGCTGCAGGGGTGGTTTCACCCCTCCACTTT
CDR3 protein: CASSVAAGVVSPLHF

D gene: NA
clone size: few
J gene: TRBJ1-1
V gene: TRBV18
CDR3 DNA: TGTGCCAGCTCACCCATGGACATCGAGAACACTGAAGCTTTCTTT
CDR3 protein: CASSPMDIENTEAFF

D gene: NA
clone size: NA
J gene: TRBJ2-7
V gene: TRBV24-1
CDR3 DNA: TGTGCCACCAGTGGCGGGGGGACAGGCAACTCCTACGAGCAGTACTTC
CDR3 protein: CATSGGGTGNSYEQYF

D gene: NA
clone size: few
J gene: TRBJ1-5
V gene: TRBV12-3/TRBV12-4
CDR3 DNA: TGTGCCAGCACCCCGGCAGATAATCAGCCCCAGCATTTT
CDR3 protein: CASTPADNQPQHF

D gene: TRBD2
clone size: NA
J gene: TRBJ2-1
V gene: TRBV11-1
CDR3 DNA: TGTGCCAGCAGCCGCGGGACTAGCGGGAGTCTGTACAATGAGCAGTTCTTC
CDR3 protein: CASSRGTSGSLYNEQFF

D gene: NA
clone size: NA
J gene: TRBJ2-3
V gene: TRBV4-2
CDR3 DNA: TGTGCCAGCAGCCAAGATCGGACTAACACAGATACGCAGTATTTT
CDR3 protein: CASSQDRTNTDTQYF

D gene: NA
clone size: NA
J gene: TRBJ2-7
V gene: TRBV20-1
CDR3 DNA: TGCAGTGCTAGAGCTCCCGGTCAGTCCTACGAGCAGTACTTC
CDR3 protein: CSARAPGQSYEQYF

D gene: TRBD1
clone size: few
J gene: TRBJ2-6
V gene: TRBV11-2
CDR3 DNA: TGTGCCAGCAGCCCGGGGCGTGCAGGGGGAAGCTCTGGGGCCAACGTCCTGACTTTC
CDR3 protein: CASSPGRAGGSSGANVLTF

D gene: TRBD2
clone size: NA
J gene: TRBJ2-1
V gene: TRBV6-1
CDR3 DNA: TGTGCCAGCAGTGCCTTTTCTAGCGGGAGCCATAATGAGCAGTTCTTC
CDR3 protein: CASSAFSSGSHNEQFF

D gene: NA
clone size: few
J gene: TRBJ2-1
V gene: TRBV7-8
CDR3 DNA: TGTGCCAGCAGCTTCAGGGAGGCGAGGGTCAATGAGCAGTTCTTC
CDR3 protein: CASSFREARVNEQFF

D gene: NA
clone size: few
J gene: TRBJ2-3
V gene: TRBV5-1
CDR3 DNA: TGCGCCAGCAGCTTGGAGTCCGGGCGCGCTAGCACAGATACGCAGTATTTT
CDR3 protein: CASSLESGRASTDTQYF

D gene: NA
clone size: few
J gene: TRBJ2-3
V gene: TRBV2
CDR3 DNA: TGTGCCAGCAGATGGACAGAGAGCACAGATACGCAGTATTTT
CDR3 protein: CASRWTESTDTQYF

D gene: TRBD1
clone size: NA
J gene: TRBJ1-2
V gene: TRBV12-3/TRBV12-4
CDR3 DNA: TGTGCCAGCAGTTTATCGGGTCGACAGGGGCGGGGAGGCGGCTACACCTTC
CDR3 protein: CASSLSGRQGRGGGYTF

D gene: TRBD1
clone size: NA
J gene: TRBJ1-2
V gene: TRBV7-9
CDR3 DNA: TGTGCCAGCAGCTTAACGGAGGGGCAGGGGGATAACTATGGCTACACCTTC
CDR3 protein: CASSLTEGQGDNYGYTF

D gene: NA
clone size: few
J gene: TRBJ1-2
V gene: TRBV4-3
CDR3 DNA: TGCGCCAGCAGTCCGAACCGACTAGTAGGCTACACCTTC
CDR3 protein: CASSPNRLVGYTF

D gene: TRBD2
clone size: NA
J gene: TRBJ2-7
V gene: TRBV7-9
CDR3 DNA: TGTGCCAGCAGCGCGGGACTAGTCGCAAAGCAGTACTTC
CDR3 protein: CASSAGLVAKQYF

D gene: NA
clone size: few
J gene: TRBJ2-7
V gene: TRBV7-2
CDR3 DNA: TGTGCCAGCAGCGCGTCCCTTGCCAACTACGAGCAGTACTTC
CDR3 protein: CASSASLANYEQYF

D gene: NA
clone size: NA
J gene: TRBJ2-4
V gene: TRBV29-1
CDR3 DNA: TGCAGCCCCTGCCAGAGCTCACTAGCCAAAAACATTCAGTACTTC
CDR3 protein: CSPCQSSLAKNIQYF

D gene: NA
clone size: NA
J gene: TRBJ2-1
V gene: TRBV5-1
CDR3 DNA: TGCGCCAGCGGGGAGCAGACCTCCTACAATGAGCAGTTCTTC
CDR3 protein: CASGEQTSYNEQFF